Listed here are 22 T cell receptor beta chains from one sample, sequenced in a study of shared clonotypes between healthy human individuals. Sequenced by immunoSEQ multiplex PCR; TCRdb stores in-frame clones only, minus some. The sample lists about 2.3 million clones; about 92% were seen once. Sequencing was done on a sample of naive CD4+ T cells from PBMCs. Subset: CD45RA+ positively selected. The receptors stem from a man aged 18 to 30 in good health. Some clones in this sample may be carry-over from other donors' samples.

The chain recombines TRBV23-1 with TRBJ2-1; 11 positions agree with TRBD1. TRBV23-1 is an open reading frame whose function is uncertain. This CDR3 comprises 16 residues. With V trimmed by 4 bases and J by 4 bases, 6 bases remained unmatched. For the CDR3, the DNA is TGCGCCAGCAGTCGACTCCGGGACAGGGGGTACAATGAGCAGTTCTTC. This encodes CASSRLRDRGYNEQFF.

For the CDR3, the DNA is TGCGCCAGCAGCCAAGTCCCAAGGGCAACTAATGAAAAACTGTTTTTT. As protein: CASSQVPRATNEKLFF. This chain joins TRBV4-1 and TRBJ1-4; unclear D gene. Trimming removed 1 base at V and 0 bases at J, with 9 bases between. In germline, CDR1 is MGHRA, CDR2 YSYEKL. The CDR3 contains 16 residues.

The CDR3 here is CAISVQGRVGGYTF. CDR3 nucleotide sequence: TGTGCCATCAGTGTACAGGGTCGAGTCGGGGGCTACACCTTC. This chain joins TRBV10-3 and TRBJ1-2; D possibly corresponds to TRBD1 (6 bases). V was pared by 4 bases and J by 8 bases, with 17 bases between. CDR3 size: 14 residues. Looked up from germline, CDR1 is ENHRY and CDR2 is SYGVKD.

The V gene is TRBV2, the J gene TRBJ2-2; 7 bases agree with TRBD1. This CDR3 is built from 13 residues. Germline CDR1 and CDR2: SNHLY and FYNNEI. V was pared by 6 bases and J by 8 bases, with 6 bases of the junction left unmatched. The CDR3, as DNA: TGTGCCAGCAGCCGACAGGGTGAAGGGGAGCTGTTTTTT. It specifies CASSRQGEGELFF.

This chain joins TRBV9 and TRBJ2-1, with D perhaps matching TRBD1 (5 bases). V was trimmed by 7 bases and J by 7 bases, leaving 15 bases between them. The germline V gene has CDR1 SGDLS and CDR2 YYNGEE. CDR3 length: 13 residues. The CDR3 DNA is TGTGCCAGCGGGGCTGGGGCCTCTAATGAGCAGTTCTTC. Its protein is CASGAGASNEQFF.

The CDR3 sequence is CASSQAWLDTYEQYF. Here the CDR3 DNA reads TGCGCCAGCAGCCAAGCCTGGCTAGATACCTACGAGCAGTACTTC. V and J are TRBV4-1 and TRBJ2-7; D remains ambiguous. Germline V gene data show CDR1 as MGHRA and CDR2 as YSYEKL. The CDR3 spans 15 residues. Trimming took off 1 base at V and 2 bases at J, with 12 bases between the two ends.

The V gene is TRBV14, the J gene TRBJ2-3; D is unresolved. Trimming took 1 base from V and 1 from J, leaving 12 bases between them. The CDR3 spans 16 residues. The germline V gene has CDR1 SGHDN and CDR2 FVKESK. CDR3 region: CASSQVRPGGTDTQYF. The CDR3, as DNA: TGTGCCAGCAGCCAAGTTCGGCCGGGTGGCACAGATACGCAGTATTTT. Full variable domain (outside the CDR3, taken from reference TRBV14 and TRBJ2-3): EAGVTQFPSHSVIEKGQTVTLRCDPISGHDNLYWYRRVMGKEIKFLLHFVKESKQDESGMPNNRFLAERTGGTYSTLKVQPAELEDSGVYFCASSQVRPGGTDTQYFGPGTRLTVL.

CDR3 protein: CASSIGGTYEQYF. The CDR3 DNA follows: TGTGCCAGCAGTATCGGCGGTACCTACGAGCAGTACTTC. The chain joins TRBV28 to TRBJ2-7; D not resolved. The CDR3 contains 13 residues. The germline V gene encodes CDR1 MDHEN and CDR2 SYDVKM. V lost 5 bases and J 2 bases, leaving 10 bases between the germline ends.

V gene TRBV2 combines with J gene TRBJ2-2, with D maybe TRBD2 (6 bases). The CDR3 runs 15 residues. The germline V gene encodes CDR1 SNHLY and CDR2 FYNNEI. Between the trimmed V and J ends, which lost 10 bases and 4 bases, there was a span of 19 bases. CDR3 residues: CATQFGGYGTGELFF. The CDR3 bases are TGTGCCACCCAGTTTGGAGGGTATGGCACCGGGGAGCTGTTTTTT.

This clone was seen once. The chain's CDR3 is CASSPGQGPPTQYF. The CDR3 DNA reads TGTGCCAGCTCACCGGGACAGGGACCCCCTACGCAGTATTTT. The rearrangement joins TRBV28 to TRBJ2-3; TRBD1 matches 9 bases. With 8 bases clipped from V and 8 bases from J, the junction kept 11 bases outside the gene matches. Germline values: CDR1 MDHEN, CDR2 SYDVKM. The CDR3 runs to 14 residues.

The chain couples TRBV18 to TRBJ2-2; perhaps TRBD1 as D (6 bases). The V gene lost 6 bases and the J gene lost 2 bases, with 16 bases spanning the gap. The CDR3 is 16 residues long. CDR1 and CDR2 (germline): KGHSH, LQKENI. The CDR3 bases are TGTGCCAGCTCCCCGAAACGGACAGTAAACACCGGGGAGCTGTTTTTT. This codes for CASSPKRTVNTGELFF.

In regard to this clone: The sample holds other DNA sequences that translate to the same CDR3. The chain has TRBV7-3 and TRBJ1-1; D not certain. Germline CDR1 is SGHTA and CDR2 is FQGTGA. Trimming removed 6 bases from V and 0 bases from J, with 11 bases in between. CDR3 size: 14 residues. CDR3 nucleotide sequence: TGTGCCAGCAGTTTATCCCCCATGAACACTGAAGCTTTCTTT. It translates to CASSLSPMNTEAFF.

This rearrangement joins TRBV5-1 to TRBJ2-1, with TRBD2 identical over 10 bases. Losses at the gene ends were 0 bases for V and 7 bases for J; bases not matched to a gene: 7. CDR3 size: 16 residues. The germline gives CDR1 SGHRS, CDR2 YFSETQ. CDR3 sequence: CASSLAPGLAANEQFF. DNA for the CDR3: TGCGCCAGCAGCTTGGCCCCTGGACTAGCGGCTAATGAGCAGTTCTTC.

The chain uses TRBV29-1 and TRBJ2-2; D ambiguous. Germline V gene data show CDR1 as SQVTM and CDR2 as ANQGSEA. Trimming stripped 0 bases from V and 2 bases from J, with 4 bases between. The CDR3 consists of 13 residues. In nucleotides, the CDR3 is TGCAGCGTTGAAGACACCAACACCGGGGAGCTGTTTTTT. This sequence encodes CSVEDTNTGELFF.

The rearrangement uses TRBV30 and TRBJ1-1; TRBD1 agrees at 8 bases. The germline gives CDR1 GTSNPN, CDR2 SVGIG (reference sequence). The CDR3 runs to 10 residues. V gave up 5 bases and J gave up 10 bases; unmatched junction bases: 3. This chain's CDR3 is CAWLQGVAFF. CDR3 bases: TGTGCCTGGTTACAGGGGGTAGCTTTCTTT.

V gene TRBV7-3 combines with J gene TRBJ2-6, with no clear D. V dropped 3 bases and J dropped 3 bases, with 15 bases sitting between them. This CDR3 is built from 17 residues. Germline V gene data show CDR1 as SGHTA and CDR2 as FQGTGA. CDR3 coding DNA: TGTGCCAGCAGCTTCCCAGGTCCCCATGGTGGGGCCAACGTCCTGACTTTC. Its translation is CASSFPGPHGGANVLTF.

The chain is built from TRBV9 and TRBJ2-2, with 13 bases lining up with TRBD2. CDR1 is SGDLS and CDR2 is YYNGEE in the germline V gene. With 3 bases clipped from V and 9 bases from J, the junction kept 5 bases outside the gene matches. This CDR3 is built from 15 residues. The CDR3 protein is CASSELAGGPRELFF. CDR3 coding DNA: TGTGCCAGCAGCGAACTAGCGGGAGGGCCTCGGGAGCTGTTTTTT.

Turning to this clone: Within the sample, other DNA sequences also encode this same CDR3. The CDR3 loop reads CASSASGSSYNEQFF. DNA for the CDR3: TGTGCCAGCAGCGCTAGCGGTAGCTCCTACAATGAGCAGTTCTTC. The chain couples TRBV9 to TRBJ2-1; TRBD2 matches at 7 bases. The V gene end was trimmed by 3 bases and the J gene end by 0 bases; junction bases not matched to a gene: 3. This CDR3 has 15 amino acids. Looked up from germline, CDR1 is SGDLS and CDR2 is YYNGEE.

This chain connects TRBV27 to TRBJ1-2, with D possibly TRBD1 on 5 matching bases. Germline V gene lookup returns CDR1 MNHEY and CDR2 SMNVEV (reference sequence). Trimming removed 6 bases from V and 5 bases from J, with 19 bases in between. This CDR3 has 15 residues. The CDR3 loop reads CASSGYGGSGYGYTF. The CDR3 region has the DNA TGTGCCAGCAGCGGATACGGGGGGAGCGGGTATGGCTACACCTTC.

The chain recombines TRBV5-4 with TRBJ2-3; no firm D call. The CDR3 loop spans 16 amino acids. Germline-derived CDR1 and CDR2 are SGHNT and YYREEE (reference sequence). The V gene lost 0 bases and the J gene lost 2 bases, with 13 bases spanning the gap. CDR3 protein: CASSLAGGPSTDTQYF. Written as DNA, the CDR3 is TGTGCCAGCAGCTTGGCCGGTGGCCCCTCCACAGATACGCAGTATTTT.

Comments on this clone: Different DNA sequences within this sample yield the same CDR3. The gene calls are TRBV28 and TRBJ2-3, with no clear D. Trimming cost V 5 bases and J 0 bases, with 9 bases left between them. CDR1 and CDR2 from the germline V gene are MDHEN and SYDVKM. The CDR3 consists of 14 residues. The DNA of the CDR3 is TGTGCCAGCAGTCCCCCTCTTAGCACAGATACGCAGTATTTT. Its protein product is CASSPPLSTDTQYF.

To note about this clone: Other DNA sequences in this specimen translate into the identical CDR3. The chain combines TRBV4-1 with TRBJ2-7; 7 bases fit TRBD1. The V and J ends lost 2 bases and 7 bases, in that order; junction bases with no gene match: 5. Germline-derived CDR1 and CDR2 are MGHRA and YSYEKL. There are 13 residues in the CDR3. The CDR3 DNA is TGCGCCAGCAGCCAACGGACAGGAGATGAGCAGTACTTC. It codes for CASSQRTGDEQYF.